The following is a T cell receptor (beta chain) sequence with its context. Antigen specificity is unknown. These data originate in a study of cytomegalovirus exposure and HLA in healthy donors. Study-wide points: In vitro experiments confirmed that a few CMV-associated chains were specific for CMV antigens.

These donors were members of the roughly 120-subject validation cohort, a group separate from the approximately 670-subject first cohort. The protocol was immunoSEQ multiplex PCR, while the TCRdb copy is restricted to in-frame clones and leaves out a portion. The sample yields tens of thousands of clones, around 89% seen once. CDR3 length equals 13 residues. V lost 8 bases and J 2 bases, leaving 12 bases between the germline ends. In germline, CDR1 is ENHRY, CDR2 SYGVKD. The clonotype originates from a young woman in good health and CMV-seronegative. The sequenced sample was PBMCs. This rearrangement joins TRBV10-3 to TRBJ1-2; D uncertain. CDR3 sequence reads: CAIGLQSNYGYTF. The CDR3 region has the DNA TGTGCCATCGGTTTACAGTCGAACTATGGCTACACCTTC.